The entry below describes one TCR beta chain. The protocol was immunoSEQ multiplex PCR, while the TCRdb copy is restricted to in-frame clones and leaves out a portion. This sample has about 210,000 clones; about 91% occur once, and the top ten carry 1% to 1.5%. The data are from a study of blood T cell repertoires in COVID-19. This receptor was identified in a man aged 25 to 40 with acute or convalescent COVID-19. Source material: peripheral blood.

The CDR3 is CASSLVLGSSYNEQFF. The CDR3 DNA sequence: TGTGCCAGCAGCTTAGTGTTGGGGAGCTCCTACAATGAGCAGTTCTTC. The chain combines TRBV7-8 with TRBJ2-1, with a possible D match to TRBD2 (5 bases). CDR1 and CDR2 (germline): SGHVS, FQNEAQ. Trimming shortened V by 1 base and J by 0 bases, and 10 bases separated the two germline ends. CDR3 length: 16 residues.